Given below is one T cell receptor beta chain in context. The germline V and J ends were trimmed by 3 bases and 4 bases, with 15 bases remaining between them. The CDR3 runs to 15 residues. Germline values: CDR1 KGHSH, CDR2 LQKENI. Researchers ran the PCR with 60 Vbeta and 13 Jbeta primers. Sequencing used immunoSEQ multiplex PCR; TCRdb keeps in-frame clones, though not all of them. The profile covers 180,000 or so clones, with 65% to 90% appearing a single time and less than 0.35% taken by the ten largest. The donors comprised healthy bone marrow donors. The entry originates in a study of cytomegalovirus exposure and HLA in healthy donors.

Sequencing was performed on PBMCs. J is TRBJ2-5 and V is TRBV18; TRBD1 might be the D (6 bases). This clonotype originated in a woman in her twenties or thirties in good health and CMV-seronegative. CDR3 sequence: CASSPRTERRETQYF. The DNA for the CDR3 is TGTGCCAGCTCACCGAGGACAGAGCGGCGAGAGACCCAGTACTTC.